This T cell receptor beta chain was captured by sequencing in a study of blood T cell repertoires in COVID-19. Background on the study: Samples representing acute and convalescent COVID-19 were sourced from the United States, Italy and Spain. Sample material is recorded as cDNA or gDNA derived from T cells, B-cell-depleted T cells, or PBMCs.

Original processing notes: The assay estimated nucleated cells by amplifying reference gene primers. The method was immunoSEQ multiplex PCR; TCRdb's version includes in-frame clones alone and lacks a portion of them. V and J calls and clone size are copied from that table; D and trimming were computed from the DNA. The sample includes under 250,000 clones, around 81% seen only once; the top ten take 3%. Germline V gives CDR1 KGHSH, CDR2 LQKENI. This CDR3 spans 12 amino acids. V was clipped by 4 bases and J by 3 bases, with 7 bases between them. Sequencing was done on a sample of peripheral blood. The sequence came from a woman aged 25 to 39 who had recovered from COVID-19. The V call is TRBV18, the J call TRBJ2-7; maybe TRBD1 (6 bases). The CDR3 nucleotides are TGTGCCAGCTCACGGGACATCTACGAGCAGTACTTC. Translated, it gives CASSRDIYEQYF.